Below are 27 T cell receptor beta chains sequenced from a single sample in a study of blood T cell repertoires in COVID-19. TCRdb's table, derived via immunoSEQ multiplex PCR, lists solely in-frame clones and lacks some. The sample includes over 90,000 clones, 75% to 90% of them seen just once. Sequenced sample: peripheral blood. These receptors were taken from a human donor in a cohort sampled during active or convalescent COVID-19.

V gene TRBV6-1 combines with J gene TRBJ2-3, with D hard to call. Germline CDR1 is MNHNS and CDR2 is SASEGT. The CDR3 consists of 16 residues. V lost 0 bases and J 2 bases, leaving 12 bases between the germline ends. The CDR3 coding sequence is TGTGCCAGCAGTGAAGCGATACAGTCTACCACAGATACGCAGTATTTT. It codes for CASSEAIQSTTDTQYF.

J is TRBJ1-2 and V is TRBV5-1; D not certain. V was trimmed by 5 bases and J by 4 bases, leaving 15 bases between them. Germline CDR1 is SGHRS and CDR2 is YFSETQ. This CDR3 contains 14 residues. CDR3 DNA: TGCGCCAGCAGTGAGACGGGAATAAGCTATGGCTACACCTTC. Translation: CASSETGISYGYTF.

The chain couples TRBV11-2 to TRBJ1-2, with D perhaps matching TRBD1 (5 bases). This CDR3 is built from 13 residues. V gave up 6 bases and J gave up 8 bases, with 16 bases separating them. Germline V lookup: CDR1 SGHAT, CDR2 FQNNGV. CDR3 nucleotides: TGTGCCAGCAGGAGGGACTCCGCGGGAGGCTACACCTTC. Amino acids: CASRRDSAGGYTF.

V is TRBV2 and J is TRBJ1-1; D is possibly TRBD1 (5 bases). V dropped 3 bases and J dropped 4 bases, with 9 bases sitting between them. The CDR3 length is 13 residues. Germline CDR1 is SNHLY and CDR2 is FYNNEI. CDR3 nucleotide sequence: TGTGCCAGCAGTGAGGGGGGAGGCACTGAAGCTTTCTTT. Its translation: CASSEGGGTEAFF.

J is TRBJ2-1 and V is TRBV7-9, with TRBD2 matching 10 bases. The J segment lost 4 bases and the V segment lost 1 base, leaving 7 bases of the junction unmatched. The CDR3 length is 17 residues. Germline CDR1 and CDR2: SEHNR and FQNEAQ (reference sequence). The CDR3 sequence is CASSLVLSGGLYNEQFF. In DNA form, the CDR3 reads TGTGCCAGCAGCTTAGTTCTTAGCGGGGGGCTATACAATGAGCAGTTCTTC.

The chain uses TRBV6-2 or TRBV6-3 and TRBJ1-1; possible D gene TRBD1, 5 bases. With 5 bases removed from V and 0 bases from J, the gap between germline ends came to 7 bases. The CDR3 is made up of 13 amino acids. Germline CDR1 reads MNHEY; CDR2 reads SVGEGT. CDR3 loop: CASSPGLNTEAFF. CDR3 bases: TGTGCCAGCAGTCCAGGGCTGAACACTGAAGCTTTCTTT.

The J gene is TRBJ1-6, the V gene TRBV6-6; no reliable D call. The germline V and J ends were trimmed by 5 bases and 8 bases, with 22 bases remaining between them. CDR1 is MNHNY and CDR2 is SVGAGI in the germline V gene (reference sequence). The CDR3 covers 17 residues. The CDR3 here is CASSPNRIDRRDSPLHF. For the CDR3, the DNA is TGTGCCAGCAGTCCTAACCGGATCGACCGCCGGGATTCACCCCTCCACTTT.

The chain combines TRBV2 with TRBJ2-2, with D possibly being TRBD1 (6 bases). The CDR3 has 15 amino acids. CDR1 is SNHLY and CDR2 is FYNNEI in the germline V gene. The V gene lost 5 bases and the J gene lost 4 bases, with 14 bases spanning the gap. DNA of the CDR3: TGTGCCAGCAGTCACAGGGATGGGGGCACCGGGGAGCTGTTTTTT. Encoded protein: CASSHRDGGTGELFF.

V gene TRBV28 combines with J gene TRBJ1-2; D is possibly TRBD1 (6 bases). Trimming took 5 bases from V and 5 from J, leaving 15 bases between them. Germline V lookup: CDR1 MDHEN, CDR2 SYDVKM. This CDR3 has 14 amino acids. The DNA for the CDR3 is TGTGCCAGCAGTCCCCAGGGGCTACGGTATGGCTACACCTTC. Its translation: CASSPQGLRYGYTF.

The V gene is TRBV28, the J gene TRBJ1-2; the D is unclear. In germline, CDR1 is MDHEN, CDR2 SYDVKM. This CDR3 comprises 12 residues. V dropped 10 bases and J dropped 2 bases, with 11 bases sitting between them. DNA of the CDR3: TGTGCCACCCGACGGGGAAACTATGGCTACACCTTC. This codes for CATRRGNYGYTF.

The J gene is TRBJ2-7, the V gene TRBV7-9; D not resolved. V lost 3 bases to trimming and J lost 2 bases, with 11 bases between them. The germline gives CDR1 SEHNR, CDR2 FQNEAQ (reference sequence). The CDR3 consists of 14 residues. CDR3 DNA sequence: TGTGCCAGCAGCTTTCTGCTGGGCCCCTACGAGCAGTACTTC. Its translation: CASSFLLGPYEQYF.

The chain links TRBV6-4 to TRBJ2-6; D remains ambiguous. Germline V gene data show CDR1 as MRHNA and CDR2 as SNTAGT. This CDR3 is 17 amino acids long. V lost 5 bases, J lost 2 bases, and 16 bases lay in between. The chain's CDR3 is CASSQSLQVAGANVLTF. The DNA of the CDR3 is TGTGCCAGCAGTCAAAGCCTCCAGGTTGCTGGGGCCAACGTCCTGACTTTC.

J is TRBJ2-1 and V is TRBV7-2; the D is unclear. The CDR3 contains 14 residues. The V end lost 0 bases, the J end lost 6 bases, and 9 bases lay between the germline ends. Germline V CDR1 and CDR2: SGHTA, FQGNSA. DNA for the CDR3: TGTGCCAGCAGCTTAGCTAGCAGTGTCAATGAGCAGTTCTTC. Protein product: CASSLASSVNEQFF.

V usage is TRBV5-5 and J usage is TRBJ1-2; D gene ambiguous. Per germline, CDR1 SGHKS and CDR2 YYEKEE (reference sequence). The CDR3 has 14 residues. V was cut by 3 bases and J by 3 bases, with 12 bases left in between. The chain's CDR3 is CASSSLDNYYGYTF. The CDR3 region has the DNA TGTGCCAGCAGCTCTTTAGACAACTACTATGGCTACACCTTC.

This clone was seen just once. V and J are TRBV11-2 and TRBJ2-5, with D perhaps matching TRBD2 (6 bases). CDR3 length: 15 residues. V was trimmed by 0 bases and J by 4 bases, leaving 12 bases between them. From germline, CDR1 is SGHAT and CDR2 FQNNGV. In DNA, the CDR3 is TGTGCCAGCAGCTTAGAGGGGGGAATGGGAGAGACCCAGTACTTC. The encoded protein is CASSLEGGMGETQYF.

The rearrangement links TRBV28 to TRBJ2-7; weak D call: TRBD1 (6 bases). Germline CDR1 and CDR2: MDHEN and SYDVKM. The CDR3 length is 12 residues. Trimming cost V 2 bases and J 5 bases, with 7 bases left between them. The CDR3 bases are TGTGCCAGCAGTTTACGGACAGACGAGCAGTACTTC. Encoded protein: CASSLRTDEQYF.

The V and J genes are TRBV6-4 and TRBJ1-2; 7 nucleotides line up with TRBD1. Germline values: CDR1 MRHNA, CDR2 SNTAGT. The CDR3 covers 12 residues. In DNA, the CDR3 is TGTGAGGGACAGAGAACTAACTATGGCTACACCTTC. Protein product: CEGQRTNYGYTF.

V is TRBV24-1 and J is TRBJ2-1; weak D call: TRBD1 (5 bases). The CDR3 spans 13 residues. V was clipped by 2 bases and J by 12 bases, with 13 bases between them. The germline CDR1 and CDR2 sequences are KGHDR and SFDVKD. This chain's CDR3 is CATSDYPRDAQFF. CDR3 DNA sequence: TGTGCCACCAGTGATTATCCCAGGGATGCGCAGTTCTTC.

The rearrangement links TRBV12-3 or TRBV12-4 to TRBJ1-3, with D tentatively TRBD1 (5 bases). The CDR3 runs to 13 residues. Trimming took 5 bases from V and 4 from J, leaving 9 bases between them. The CDR3 is CASSRRGGNTIYF. CDR3 nucleotide sequence: TGTGCCAGCAGTCGGCGGGGGGGAAACACCATATATTTT.

The V and J genes are TRBV9 and TRBJ2-5, with D possibly matching TRBD1 (5 bases). Germline CDR1 SGDLS, CDR2 YYNGEE. Trimming pared 3 bases from V and 1 base from J, leaving 13 bases between. The CDR3 contains 15 residues. The CDR3 nucleotides read TGTGCCAGCAGCGCCCGGGCAGGGTTCCAAGAGACCCAGTACTTC. Its protein product is CASSARAGFQETQYF.

The gene calls are TRBV11-2 and TRBJ2-7, with D possibly being TRBD1 (5 bases). CDR1 is SGHAT and CDR2 is FQNNGV in the germline V gene. This CDR3 is 15 amino acids long. Deletions cut 3 bases from V and 4 bases from J, with 16 bases between. This CDR3 reads CASSFGRRGLYEQYF. The CDR3 DNA reads TGTGCCAGCAGCTTTGGGCGAAGGGGCCTTTACGAGCAGTACTTC.

The chain joins TRBV5-1 to TRBJ1-4, with TRBD1 as a possible D gene (6 bases). The V gene lost 5 bases and the J gene lost 8 bases, with 28 bases spanning the gap. The germline V gene encodes CDR1 SGHRS and CDR2 YFSETQ. CDR3 size: 18 residues. CDR3 bases: TGCGCCAGCAGTCCCTATGGGGGGGGCGCGGGAGTAGAAGAAAAACTGTTTTTT. It codes for CASSPYGGGAGVEEKLFF.

V and J are TRBV30 and TRBJ1-1, with D perhaps matching TRBD1 (5 bases). Looked up from germline, CDR1 is GTSNPN and CDR2 is SVGIG (reference sequence). The CDR3 sequence is 15 residues long. The V and J ends lost 4 bases and 0 bases respectively, with 15 bases between them. The CDR3 reads CAWTTGGNMNTEAFF. The CDR3 nucleotides read TGTGCCTGGACCACTGGGGGGAACATGAACACTGAAGCTTTCTTT. Full variable domain (rest looked up from reference TRBV30 and TRBJ1-1): SQTIHQWPATLVQPVGSPLSLECTVEGTSNPNLYWYRQAAGRGLQLLFYSVGIGQISSEVPQNLSASRPQDRQFILSSKKLLLSDSGFYLCAWTTGGNMNTEAFFGQGTRLTVV.

This clone is a singleton in its sample. The rearrangement links TRBV4-2 to TRBJ2-1; 7 bases line up with TRBD1. The CDR3 runs 16 residues. V shed 2 bases, J shed 0 bases, and the junction held 4 bases outside the gene matches. Looked up from germline, CDR1 is LGHNA and CDR2 is YNFKEQ. CDR3 coding DNA: TGTGCCAGCAGCCAACGGGACAGAAGCTCCTACAATGAGCAGTTCTTC. Its translation: CASSQRDRSSYNEQFF.

There are a few counts of this clone. The V gene is TRBV30, the J gene TRBJ1-2; 7 nucleotides align to TRBD1. After removal of 8 bases from V and 2 bases from J, the junction contained 5 bases not matched to a gene. Per the germline V gene, CDR1 is GTSNPN and CDR2 is SVGIG (reference sequence). The CDR3 runs 12 residues. The DNA of the CDR3 is TGTGCCGGGACAGTTTTGAACTATGGCTACACCTTC. Translation: CAGTVLNYGYTF.

The chain has TRBV5-1 and TRBJ1-4, with D unresolved. V was clipped by 6 bases and J by 5 bases, with 11 bases between them. The germline gives CDR1 SGHRS, CDR2 YFSETQ. This CDR3 region has 13 residues. CDR3 nucleotides: TGCGCCAGCACTCCAGCGGGAAATGAAAAACTGTTTTTT. This codes for CASTPAGNEKLFF.

The chain uses TRBV3-1 (or the pseudogene TRBV3-2) and TRBJ2-3; 10 nucleotides line up with TRBD2. V was pared by 1 base and J by 8 bases, with 9 bases of the junction left unmatched. Germline values: CDR1 LGHDT, CDR2 YNNKEL (reference sequence). The CDR3 is 16 amino acids. CDR3 in amino acids: CASSQGSLAGATTQYF. DNA for the CDR3: TGTGCCAGCAGCCAAGGCTCGCTAGCGGGGGCCACTACGCAGTATTTT.